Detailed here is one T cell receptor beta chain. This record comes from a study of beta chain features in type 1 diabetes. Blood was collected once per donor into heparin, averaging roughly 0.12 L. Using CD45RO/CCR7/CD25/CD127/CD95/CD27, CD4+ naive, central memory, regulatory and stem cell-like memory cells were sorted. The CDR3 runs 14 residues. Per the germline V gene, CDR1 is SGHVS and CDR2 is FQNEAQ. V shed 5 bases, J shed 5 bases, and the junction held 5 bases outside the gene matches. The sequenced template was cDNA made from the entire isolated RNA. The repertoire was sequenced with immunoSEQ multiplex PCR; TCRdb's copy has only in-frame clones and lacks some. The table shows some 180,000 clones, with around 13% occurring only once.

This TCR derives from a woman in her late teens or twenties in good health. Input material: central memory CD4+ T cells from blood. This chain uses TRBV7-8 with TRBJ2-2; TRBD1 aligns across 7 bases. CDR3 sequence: CASSVQGRTGELFF. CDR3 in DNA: TGTGCCAGCAGCGTACAGGGGCGGACCGGGGAGCTGTTTTTT.